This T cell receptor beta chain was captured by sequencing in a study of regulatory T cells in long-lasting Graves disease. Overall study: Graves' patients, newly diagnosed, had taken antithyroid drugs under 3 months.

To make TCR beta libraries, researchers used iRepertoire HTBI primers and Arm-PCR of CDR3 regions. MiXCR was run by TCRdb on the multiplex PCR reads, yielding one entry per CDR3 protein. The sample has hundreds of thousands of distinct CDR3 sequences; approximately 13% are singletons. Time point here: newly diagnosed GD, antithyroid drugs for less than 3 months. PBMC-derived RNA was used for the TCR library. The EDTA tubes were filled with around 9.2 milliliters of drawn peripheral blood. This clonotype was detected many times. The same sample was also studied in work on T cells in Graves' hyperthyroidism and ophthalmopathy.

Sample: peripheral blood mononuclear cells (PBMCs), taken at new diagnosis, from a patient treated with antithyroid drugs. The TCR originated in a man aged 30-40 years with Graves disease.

The CDR3 reads CASSDGTGQTYEQYF. DNA of the CDR3: TGCGCCAGCAGCGACGGGACAGGTCAAACCTACGAGCAGTACTTC. This chain connects TRBV5-1 to TRBJ2-7; TRBD1 matches at 8 bases. The trim removed 4 bases at V and 2 bases at J, leaving 8 bases unmatched. Looked up from germline, CDR1 is SGHRS and CDR2 is YFSETQ. There are 15 residues in the CDR3. The full variable domain, rest sourced from reference TRBV5-1 and TRBJ2-7, is KAGVTQTPRYLIKTRGQQVTLSCSPISGHRSVSWYQQTPGQGLQFLFEYFSETQRNKGNFPGRFSGRQFSNSRSEMNVSTLELGDSALYLCASSDGTGQTYEQYFGPGTRLTVT.